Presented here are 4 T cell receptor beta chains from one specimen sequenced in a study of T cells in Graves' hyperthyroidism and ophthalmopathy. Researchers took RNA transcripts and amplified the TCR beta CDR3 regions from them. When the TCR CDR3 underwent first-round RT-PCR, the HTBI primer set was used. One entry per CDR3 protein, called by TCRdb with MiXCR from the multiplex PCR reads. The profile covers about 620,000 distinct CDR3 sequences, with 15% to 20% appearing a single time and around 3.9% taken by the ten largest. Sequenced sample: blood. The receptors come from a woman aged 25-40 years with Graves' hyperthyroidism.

For the CDR3, the DNA is TGCGCCAGCAGCCTATCCCTCAGGGAGGGGGTTGATGGCTACACCTTC. Translated, it gives CASSLSLREGVDGYTF. The J gene is TRBJ1-2, the V gene TRBV4-1; D possibly corresponds to TRBD1 (6 bases). The CDR3 is made up of 16 amino acids. The germline V gene has CDR1 MGHRA and CDR2 YSYEKL. Trimming cost V 4 bases and J 6 bases, with 21 bases left between them.

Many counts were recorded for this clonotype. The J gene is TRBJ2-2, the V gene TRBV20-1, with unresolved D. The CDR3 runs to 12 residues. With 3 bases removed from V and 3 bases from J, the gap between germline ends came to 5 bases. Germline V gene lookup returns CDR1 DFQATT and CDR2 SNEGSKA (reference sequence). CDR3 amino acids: CSARSDTGELFF. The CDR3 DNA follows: TGCAGTGCTAGGTCAGACACCGGGGAGCTGTTTTTT.

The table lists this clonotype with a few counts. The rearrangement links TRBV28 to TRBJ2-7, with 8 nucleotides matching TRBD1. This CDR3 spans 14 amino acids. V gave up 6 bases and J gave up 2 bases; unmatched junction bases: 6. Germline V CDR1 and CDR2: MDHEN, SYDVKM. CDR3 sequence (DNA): TGTGCCAGCAGACGCAGGGGGCGCGCCTACGAGCAGTACTTC. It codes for CASRRRGRAYEQYF.

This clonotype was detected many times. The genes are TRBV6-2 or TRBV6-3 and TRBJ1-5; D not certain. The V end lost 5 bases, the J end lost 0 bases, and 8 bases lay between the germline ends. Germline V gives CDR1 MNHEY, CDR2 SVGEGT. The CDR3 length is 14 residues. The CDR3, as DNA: TGTGCCAGCAGTGGACGGTATAGCAATCAGCCCCAGCATTTT. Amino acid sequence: CASSGRYSNQPQHF.